This TCR beta chain was obtained from a study of beta chain features in type 1 diabetes. What was sequenced were expressed TCRB transcripts, since all of the isolated RNA had been reverse transcribed. Only in-frame clones appear in the TCRdb table, and some are missing; sequencing was by immunoSEQ multiplex PCR. The sample lists 350,000 to 450,000 clones; approximately 14% were seen once. Whole-study findings and limits: Type 1 diabetes patients had moderately but significantly shorter TCRB CDR3s in all four CD4+ subsets.

This CDR3 has 15 residues. J gave up 6 bases and V 4 bases, and 4 bases lay outside the gene matches. In germline, CDR1 is MGHRA, CDR2 YSYEKL. Turning to this clone: What it recognizes is unknown.

The clonotype was recovered from a man in his thirties or forties in good health. This chain links TRBV4-1 with TRBJ2-3, with 13 bases fitting TRBD2. The material sequenced was naive CD4+ T cells from blood. CDR3 DNA sequence: TGCGCCAGCAGCCTAACTAGCGGGGGGGCGGATACGCAGTATTTT. Translating it yields CASSLTSGGADTQYF.